This TCR beta chain appears in the sequencing data of a study of blood T cell repertoires in COVID-19. Across the whole study: Samples of COVID-19 (acute and convalescent) were obtained from the United States, Italy and Spain.

Method: immunoSEQ multiplex PCR; TCRdb's copy keeps in-frame clones and lacks some. The sample lists about 180,000 clones, roughly nine tenths occurring once. The source material was peripheral blood. This receptor was obtained from a man younger than 30 who had recovered from COVID-19.

In DNA, the CDR3 is TGTGCCAGCAGCTGGGCCAGTGGCTCCTACGAGCAGTACTTC. Translating it yields CASSWASGSYEQYF. The chain combines TRBV5-5 with TRBJ2-7; D is undetermined. CDR1 is SGHKS and CDR2 is YYEKEE in the germline V gene (reference sequence). The CDR3 runs 14 residues. Deletions cut 3 bases from V and 0 bases from J, with 10 bases between.